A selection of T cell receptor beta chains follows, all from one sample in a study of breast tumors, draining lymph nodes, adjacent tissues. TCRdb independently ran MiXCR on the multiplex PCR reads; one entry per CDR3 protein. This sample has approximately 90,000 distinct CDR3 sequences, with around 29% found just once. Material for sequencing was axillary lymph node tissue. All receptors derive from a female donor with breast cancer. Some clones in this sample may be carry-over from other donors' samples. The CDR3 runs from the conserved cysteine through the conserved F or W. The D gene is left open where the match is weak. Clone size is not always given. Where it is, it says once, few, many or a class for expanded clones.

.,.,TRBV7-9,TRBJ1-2,CASSLGVGGSSYGHTF,TGTGCCAGCAGCTTAGGTGTCGGGGGGTCTAGCTATGGCCACACCTTC
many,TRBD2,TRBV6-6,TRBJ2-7,CASSYSSSSGSEQYF,TGTGCCAGCAGTTACTCGAGTTCTAGCGGGAGCGAGCAGTACTTC
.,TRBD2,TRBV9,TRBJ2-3,CASSVVIWLAGGSTQYF,TGTGCCAGCAGCGTAGTAATTTGGCTAGCGGGAGGTAGTACGCAGTATTTT
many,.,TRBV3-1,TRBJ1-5,CASSQDRVQPQHF,TGTGCCAGCAGCCAAGATCGGGTTCAGCCCCAGCATTTT
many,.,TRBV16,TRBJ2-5,CASSQLRGETQYF,TGTGCCAGCAGCCAGCTGAGGGGTGAGACCCAGTACTTC
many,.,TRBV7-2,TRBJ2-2,CASSLNRRTTGELFF,TGTGCCAGCAGCTTAAATCGTCGTACGACCGGGGAGCTGTTTTTT
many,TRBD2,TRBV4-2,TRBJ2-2,CASSQGTPGTSGGTGELFF,TGTGCCAGCAGCCAAGGCACGCCCGGGACTAGCGGCGGCACCGGGGAGCTGTTTTTT
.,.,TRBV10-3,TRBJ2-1,CASSTTGAYNEQFF,TGTGCCAGCAGCACGACAGGAGCCTACAATGAGCAGTTCTTC
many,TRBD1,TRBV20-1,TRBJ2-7,CSASPPTGGALREYEQYF,TGCAGTGCTAGTCCACCGACAGGGGGGGCCCTACGCGAGTACGAGCAGTACTTC
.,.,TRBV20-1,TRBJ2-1,CSAIRERRNEQFF,TGCAGTGCTATACGGGAGAGGAGGAATGAGCAGTTCTTC
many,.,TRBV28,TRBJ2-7,CASSFFNYEQYF,TGTGCCAGCAGTTTCTTTAACTACGAGCAGTACTTC
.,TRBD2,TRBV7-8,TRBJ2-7,CASSHEPGLAGEQYF,TGTGCCAGCAGCCACGAGCCGGGACTAGCAGGCGAGCAGTACTTC
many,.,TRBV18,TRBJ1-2,CASSPDDGYTF,TGTGCCAGCTCACCAGACGATGGCTACACCTTC
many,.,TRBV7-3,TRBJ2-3,CASSSTSTDTQYF,TGTGCCAGCAGCTCCACTAGCACAGATACGCAGTATTTT
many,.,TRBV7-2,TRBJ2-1,CASSSTREGEQFF,TGTGCCAGCAGTAGCACCAGGGAAGGTGAGCAGTTCTTC
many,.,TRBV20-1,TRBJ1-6,CSARGGSGWYNSPLHF,TGCAGTGCTAGAGGGGGTTCAGGGTGGTATAATTCACCCCTCCACTTT
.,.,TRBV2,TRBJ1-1,CASASRAHRGSEAFF,TGTGCCAGCGCCTCACGGGCCCACCGGGGATCTGAAGCTTTCTTT
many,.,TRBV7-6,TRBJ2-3,CASSSEGPTQYF,TGTGCCAGCAGTTCAGAGGGCCCGACGCAGTATTTT
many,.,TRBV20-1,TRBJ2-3,CSARDPKGLTDTQYF,TGCAGTGCTAGAGACCCTAAGGGACTCACAGATACGCAGTATTTT
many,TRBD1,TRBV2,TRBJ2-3,CASSVRGQTDTQYF,TGTGCCAGCAGTGTCAGGGGGCAAACAGATACGCAGTATTTT
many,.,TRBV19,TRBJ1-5,CASSIEGNQPQHF,TGTGCCAGTAGTATAGAGGGCAATCAGCCCCAGCATTTT
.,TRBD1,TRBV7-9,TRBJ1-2,CASRPGQGRLYGYTF,TGTGCCAGCAGACCGGGACAGGGCCGTCTCTATGGCTACACCTTC
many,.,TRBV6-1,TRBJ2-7,CASSGQAFYEQYF,TGTGCCAGCAGTGGACAGGCCTTCTACGAGCAGTACTTC
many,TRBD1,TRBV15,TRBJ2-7,CATSRGQGARWEQYF,TGTGCCACCAGCAGAGGGCAGGGGGCAAGATGGGAGCAGTACTTC
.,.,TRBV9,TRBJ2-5,CASSAGGEETQYF,TGTGCCAGCAGCGCTGGGGGCGAAGAGACCCAGTACTTC
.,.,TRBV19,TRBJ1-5,CASQPAGRGNQPQHF,TGTGCCAGCCAACCAGCCGGGCGAGGCAATCAGCCCCAGCATTTT
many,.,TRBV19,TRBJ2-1,CASSTLGGPYNEQFF,TGTGCCAGTAGTACTTTGGGGGGCCCCTACAATGAGCAGTTCTTC
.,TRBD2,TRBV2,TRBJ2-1,CASIAGEANEQFF,TGTGCCAGCATAGCGGGAGAAGCCAATGAGCAGTTCTTC
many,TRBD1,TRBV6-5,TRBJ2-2,CASSPGTGDTGELFF,TGTGCCAGCAGCCCCGGGACAGGGGACACCGGGGAGCTGTTTTTT
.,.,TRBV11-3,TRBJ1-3,CASSFRRPSGNTIYF,TGTGCCAGCAGCTTTCGGAGACCCTCTGGAAACACCATATATTTT
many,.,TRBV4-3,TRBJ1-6,CASSQASSGSPLHF,TGCGCCAGCAGCCAAGCTTCCAGTGGCTCACCCCTCCACTTT
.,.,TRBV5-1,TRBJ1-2,CASRADRSNYGYTF,TGCGCCAGCAGAGCCGACAGGAGTAACTATGGCTACACCTTC
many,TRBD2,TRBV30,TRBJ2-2,CAWSVSGLAGAPGELFF,TGTGCCTGGAGTGTATCGGGACTAGCGGGAGCACCCGGGGAGCTGTTTTTT
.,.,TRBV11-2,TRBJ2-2,CASMLGAGTGELFF,TGTGCCAGCATGTTAGGGGCCGGCACCGGGGAGCTGTTTTTT
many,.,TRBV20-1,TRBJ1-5,CSARDTGTQPQHF,TGCAGTGCTAGAGATACGGGCACTCAGCCCCAGCATTTT
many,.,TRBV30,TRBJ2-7,CAWSKDSSREQYF,TGTGCCTGGAGTAAAGATAGCTCGAGGGAGCAGTACTTC
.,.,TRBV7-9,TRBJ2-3,CASSIYLCSALRTDTQYF,.
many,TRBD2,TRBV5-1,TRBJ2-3,CASSPGLAGGQDTQYF,TGCGCCAGCAGTCCCGGACTAGCGGGAGGCCAAGATACGCAGTATTTT
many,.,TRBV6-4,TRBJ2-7,CATQLYEQYF,TGTGCCACACAGCTCTACGAGCAGTACTTC
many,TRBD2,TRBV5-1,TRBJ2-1,CASSLAPGLVGVVQFF,TGCGCCAGCAGCTTGGCCCCGGGACTAGTGGGTGTGGTGCAGTTCTTC
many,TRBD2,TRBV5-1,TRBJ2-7,CASRLWPSGIDEQYF,TGCGCCAGCAGGCTCTGGCCTAGCGGGATAGACGAGCAGTACTTC
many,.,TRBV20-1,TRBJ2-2,CSARHYITGELFF,TGCAGTGCAAGACACTACATCACCGGGGAGCTGTTTTTT
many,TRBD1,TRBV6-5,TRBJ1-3,CASRTGGHGNTIYF,TGTGCCAGCAGAACAGGGGGCCATGGAAACACCATATATTTT
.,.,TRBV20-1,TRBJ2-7,CSARVYASGSEQCF,TGCAGTGCTAGAGTATATGCGTCCGGGTCCGAGCAGTGCTTC
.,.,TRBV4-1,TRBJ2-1,CASGQGRTNNEQFF,TGCGCCAGCGGCCAAGGTCGGACTAACAATGAGCAGTTCTTC
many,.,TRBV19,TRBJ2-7,CASSTRTLPLGQYF,TGTGCCAGTAGTACTCGGACCCTCCCGTTGGGGCAGTACTTC
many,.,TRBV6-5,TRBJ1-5,CASSPTGNQPQHF,TGTGCCAGCAGTCCAACAGGGAATCAGCCCCAGCATTTT
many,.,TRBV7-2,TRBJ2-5,CASSLTRQETQYF,TGTGCCAGCAGCTTAACGCGCCAAGAGACCCAGTACTTC
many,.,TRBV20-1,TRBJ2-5,CSARGVKTQYF,TGCAGTGCCAGGGGCGTGAAGACCCAGTACTTC
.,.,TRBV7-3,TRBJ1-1,CASSLMPVNTEAFF,TGTGCCAGCAGCTTAATGCCAGTGAACACTGAAGCTTTCTTT
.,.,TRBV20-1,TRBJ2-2,CGARTPPGELSF,TGCGGTGCTAGGACCCCACCCGGGGAGCTGTCTTTT
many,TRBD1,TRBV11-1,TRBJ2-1,CASSLNRGLYNEQFF,TGTGCCAGCAGCTTAAATAGGGGGCTCTACAATGAGCAGTTCTTC
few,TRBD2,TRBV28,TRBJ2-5,CASHFSGEGLETQYF,TGTGCCAGCCACTTTAGCGGGGAAGGTTTGGAGACCCAGTACTTC